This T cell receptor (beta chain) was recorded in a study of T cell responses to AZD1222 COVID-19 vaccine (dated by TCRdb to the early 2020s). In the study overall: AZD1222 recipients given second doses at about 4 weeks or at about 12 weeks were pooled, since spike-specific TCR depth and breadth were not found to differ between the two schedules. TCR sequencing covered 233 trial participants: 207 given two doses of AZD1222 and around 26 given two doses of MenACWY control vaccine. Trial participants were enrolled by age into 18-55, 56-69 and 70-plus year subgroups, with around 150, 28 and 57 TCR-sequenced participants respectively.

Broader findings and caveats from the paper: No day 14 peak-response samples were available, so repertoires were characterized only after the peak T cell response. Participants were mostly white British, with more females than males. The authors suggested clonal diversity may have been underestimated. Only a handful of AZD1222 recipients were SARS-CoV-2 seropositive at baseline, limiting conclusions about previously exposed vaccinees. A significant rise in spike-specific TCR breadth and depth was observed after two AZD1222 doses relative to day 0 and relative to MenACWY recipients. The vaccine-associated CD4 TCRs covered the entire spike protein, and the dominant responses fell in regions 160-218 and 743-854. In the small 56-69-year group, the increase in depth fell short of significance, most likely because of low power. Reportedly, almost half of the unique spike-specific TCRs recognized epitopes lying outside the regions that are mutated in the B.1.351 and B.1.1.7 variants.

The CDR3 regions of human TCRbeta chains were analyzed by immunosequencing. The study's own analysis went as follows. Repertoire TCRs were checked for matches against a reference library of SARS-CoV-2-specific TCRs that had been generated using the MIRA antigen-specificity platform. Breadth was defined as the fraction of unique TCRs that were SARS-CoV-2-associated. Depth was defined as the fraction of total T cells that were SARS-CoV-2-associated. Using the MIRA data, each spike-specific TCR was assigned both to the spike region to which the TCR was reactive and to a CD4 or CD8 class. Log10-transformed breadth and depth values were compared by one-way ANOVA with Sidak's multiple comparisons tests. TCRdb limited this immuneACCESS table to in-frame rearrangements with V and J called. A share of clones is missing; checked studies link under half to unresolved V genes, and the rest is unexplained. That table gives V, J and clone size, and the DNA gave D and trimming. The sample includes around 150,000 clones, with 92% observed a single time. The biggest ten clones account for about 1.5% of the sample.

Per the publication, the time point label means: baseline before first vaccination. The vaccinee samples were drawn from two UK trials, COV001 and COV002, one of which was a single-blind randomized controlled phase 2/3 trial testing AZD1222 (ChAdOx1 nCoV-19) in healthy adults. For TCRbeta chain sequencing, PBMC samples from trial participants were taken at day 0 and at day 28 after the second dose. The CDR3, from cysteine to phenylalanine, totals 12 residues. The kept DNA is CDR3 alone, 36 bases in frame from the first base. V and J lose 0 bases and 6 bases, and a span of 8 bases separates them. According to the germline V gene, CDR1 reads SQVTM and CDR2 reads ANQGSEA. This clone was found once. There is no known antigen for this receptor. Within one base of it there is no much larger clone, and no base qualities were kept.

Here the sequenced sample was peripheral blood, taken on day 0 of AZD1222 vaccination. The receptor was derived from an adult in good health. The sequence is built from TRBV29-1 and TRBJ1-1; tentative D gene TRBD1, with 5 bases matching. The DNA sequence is TGCAGCGTTGAAGAGCAGGGCCCTGAAGCTTTCTTT. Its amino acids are CSVEEQGPEAFF.